This T cell receptor (beta chain) was captured by sequencing in a study of post-analysis software for immune sequencing data. Study-level results: About 5 TRBV segments were significantly more frequent in patients than in controls. TRBV5-6, TRBV5-1 and TRBV20-1 were among these segments. There was significantly lower normalized Chao1 diversity in multiple sclerosis patients than in controls.

On this clonotype itself: Its antigen remains unidentified.

Unique molecular identifiers had been added to the TCR beta cDNA libraries. TCRdb fed the PCR reads into MiXCR, producing one record per CDR3 protein. The sample contains roughly 700,000 distinct CDR3 sequences, 25% to 30% of which appear only once. The CDR3 length is 16 residues. Germline V gene data show CDR1 as LGHDT and CDR2 as YNNKEL (reference sequence). The V end was cut by 3 bases, the J end by 4 bases, with 18 bases between. This clonotype originated in a girl between 5 and 17 years old with multiple sclerosis. Source material: blood. The chain employs TRBV3-1 and TRBJ2-5; possibly TRBD2 for D (5 bases). The CDR3: CASSHRIGAGGETQYF. DNA for the CDR3: TGTGCCAGCAGCCACAGAATTGGCGCGGGCGGAGAGACCCAGTACTTC.